This T cell receptor beta chain is from a study of blood T cell repertoires in COVID-19. Across the whole study: From T cells, B-cell-depleted T cells, or PBMCs came the material, which was cDNA or gDNA.

Germline assignment: CDR1 SEHNR and CDR2 FQNEAQ (reference sequence). This CDR3 contains 17 residues. Losses at the gene ends were 0 bases for V and 1 base for J; bases not matched to a gene: 3. In the original workflow: Amplified reference gene primers provided the basis for estimating nucleated cell counts. Produced via immunoSEQ multiplex PCR; TCRdb's table is partial and in-frame only. The V and J calls and clone size come from that table; D and trimming were worked out from the DNA. The sample holds about 300,000 clones; more than 75% are singletons and the top ten take about 1.2%. What was sequenced was peripheral blood. This receptor was identified in a man in his 70s with acute or convalescent COVID-19. J is TRBJ2-2 and V is TRBV7-9; 9 bases are shared with TRBD1. The CDR3 loop is CASSLAPDRGNTGELFF. Written as DNA, the CDR3 is TGTGCCAGCAGCTTAGCTCCGGACAGGGGGAACACCGGGGAGCTGTTTTTT.